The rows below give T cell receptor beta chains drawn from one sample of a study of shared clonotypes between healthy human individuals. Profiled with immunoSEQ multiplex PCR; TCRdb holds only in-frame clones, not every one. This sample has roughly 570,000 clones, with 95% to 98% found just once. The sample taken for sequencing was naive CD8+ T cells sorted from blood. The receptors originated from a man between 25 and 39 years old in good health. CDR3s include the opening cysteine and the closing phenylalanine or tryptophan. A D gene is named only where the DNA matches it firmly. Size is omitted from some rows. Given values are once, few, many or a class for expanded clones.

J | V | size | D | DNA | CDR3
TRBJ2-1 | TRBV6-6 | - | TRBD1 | TGTGCCAGCAGTTCGGACAGGGTTTGGGATGAGCAGTTCTTC | CASSSDRVWDEQFF
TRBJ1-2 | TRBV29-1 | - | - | TGCAGCGTTGAACATGACCGCGAAGGGATCCCTAGCTATGGCTACACCTTC | CSVEHDREGIPSYGYTF
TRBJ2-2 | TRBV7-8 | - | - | TGTGCCAGCAGCTTAGAAATTCGGATCTCGAACACCGGGGAGCTGTTTTTT | CASSLEIRISNTGELFF
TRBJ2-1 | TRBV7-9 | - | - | TGTGCCAGCAGCTCCCCCGACAGGACCTACAATGAGCAGTTCTTC | CASSSPDRTYNEQFF
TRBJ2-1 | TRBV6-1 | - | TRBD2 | TGTGCCAGCAGTGAAGGACCCGAGACTAGCGGGAGGGAACAGTTCTTC | CASSEGPETSGREQFF
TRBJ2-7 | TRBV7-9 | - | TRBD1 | TGTGCCAGCAGCTTGGGACAGGGGGGCTCCTACGAGCAGTACTTC | CASSLGQGGSYEQYF
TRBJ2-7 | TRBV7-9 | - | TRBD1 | TGTGCCAGCAGCCTCCCGGGACAGGGCTACGAGCAGTACTTC | CASSLPGQGYEQYF
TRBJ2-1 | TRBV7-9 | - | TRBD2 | TGTGCCAGCGGAACCCTAGCGGGCCAGCAGTTCTTC | CASGTLAGQQFF
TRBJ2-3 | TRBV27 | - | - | TGTGCCAGCAGTTTAAATGGCGGCACAGATACGCAGTATTTT | CASSLNGGTDTQYF
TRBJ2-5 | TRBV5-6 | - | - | TGTGCCAGCAGCTTGTATGGGGAAGAGACCCAGTACTTC | CASSLYGEETQYF
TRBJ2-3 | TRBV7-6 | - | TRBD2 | TGTGCCAGCAGTCCAGGACTAGCGGGAGACCAAAGCACAGATACGCAGTATTTT | CASSPGLAGDQSTDTQYF
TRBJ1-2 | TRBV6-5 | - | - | TGTGCCAGCAGTTACTCAAGGGGCACCTCCTATGGCTACACCTTC | CASSYSRGTSYGYTF
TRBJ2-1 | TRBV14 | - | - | TGTGCCAGCAGCCAAGTCCGTCACAATGAGCAGTTCTTC | CASSQVRHNEQFF
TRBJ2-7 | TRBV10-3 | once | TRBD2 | TGTGCCATGATGACTAGCGACTCCTACGAGCAGTACTTC | CAMMTSDSYEQYF
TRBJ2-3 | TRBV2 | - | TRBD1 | TGTGCCAGCAGTCCGGGACAGGGTCGCCCAGATACGCAGTATTTT | CASSPGQGRPDTQYF
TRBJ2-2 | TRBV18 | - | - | TGTGCCAGCTCAGGACTAATGACAGTCGTAGAAACGGGGGAGCTGTTTTTT | CASSGLMTVVETGELFF
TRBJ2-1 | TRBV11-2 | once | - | TGTGCCAGCAGCCAGCTAAAGGGTACCAACAATGAGCAGTTCTTC | CASSQLKGTNNEQFF
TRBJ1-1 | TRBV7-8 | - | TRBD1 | TGTGCCAGCAGCTTAAAAGTGGGACAGATGAACACTGAAGCTTTCTTT | CASSLKVGQMNTEAFF
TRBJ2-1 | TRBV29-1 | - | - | TGCAGCGTTGAAGGCTCTTCAAGCGGTTCTTACAATGAGCAGTTCTTC | CSVEGSSSGSYNEQFF
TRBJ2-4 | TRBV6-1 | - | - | TGTGCCAGCAGTGAAGCCCCGGACGGGAAAAACATTCAGTACTTC | CASSEAPDGKNIQYF
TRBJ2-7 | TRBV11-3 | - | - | TGTGCCAGCAGCCCGGACGGGTCTTGTGAGCAGTACTTC | CASSPDGSCEQYF
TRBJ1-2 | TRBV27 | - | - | TGTGCCAGCGGAACAGGAATCACTAACTATGGCTACACCTTC | CASGTGITNYGYTF
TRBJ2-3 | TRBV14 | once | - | TGTGCCAGCAGCCGGTACGCAGATACGCAGTATTTT | CASSRYADTQYF
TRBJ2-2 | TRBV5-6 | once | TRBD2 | TGTGCCAGCAGCCTACAATTAGCGGGAGTTGGCACCGGGGAGCTGTTTTTT | CASSLQLAGVGTGELFF
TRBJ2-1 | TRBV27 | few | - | TGTGCCAGCAGCCTTATGGGGGATGAGCAGTTCTTC | CASSLMGDEQFF
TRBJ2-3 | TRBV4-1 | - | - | TGCGCCAGCAGCCAAACCTCCGCTGGGCGGAACACAGATACGCAGTATTTT | CASSQTSAGRNTDTQYF
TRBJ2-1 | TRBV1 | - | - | TGCACCAGCAGCCAAGAACCTGGCAATGAGCAGTTCTTC | CTSSQEPGNEQFF
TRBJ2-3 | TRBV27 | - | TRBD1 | TGTGCCAGCAGTCTAAGAGCGGCCAGGGGGATTCGTACGCAGTATTTT | CASSLRAARGIRTQYF
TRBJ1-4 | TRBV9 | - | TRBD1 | TGTGCCAGCAGCGAGACAGGGGGCGCTTCTAATGAAAAACTGTTTTTT | CASSETGGASNEKLFF
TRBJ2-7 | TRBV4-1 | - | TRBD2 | TGCGCCAGCAGCCCGTCTGGCGGGAGGACCCACGAGCAGTACTTC | CASSPSGGRTHEQYF
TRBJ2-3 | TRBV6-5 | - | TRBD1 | TGTGCCAGCAGTCAGGGGGCAGATACGCAGTATTTT | CASSQGADTQYF